The rows below give T cell receptor beta chains drawn from one sample of a study of persistence of HIV-infected CD4 T cells. What these receptors recognize is not known. Assay: immunoSEQ multiplex PCR; the TCRdb copy retains only in-frame clones and omits some. The repertoire holds under 20,000 clones, with 70% to 80% as singletons. The source was CD4+ T cells sorted from PBMCs after approximately 20-hour stimulation, collected from a patient who received antiretroviral therapy. All receptors derive from an adult man with HIV who was CMV-seropositive. The conserved cysteine and the conserved F or W are not part of the CDR3 here. Clone size appears in some rows only: once, few, many, or a class for an expanded clone.

v_gene | abundance | CDR3aa
TRBV10-2 | - | ASRGTGAGELF
TRBV29-1 | - | SVETKRVNGYT
TRBV5-1 | - | ASSLEALQNNEQF
TRBV11-3 | - | ASSPRGNRGEQF
TRBV6-5 | - | ASSYQGSAEAF
TRBV27 | once | ASSSRGNQPQH
TRBV3-1/TRBV3-2 | - | ASSPGTGQETQY
TRBV2 | once | ASNPGYGNTIY
TRBV19 | once | ASNNGDYTGELF
TRBV3-1/TRBV3-2 | medium-sized | ASSQAPQGPQH
TRBV9 | few | ASSPRTENYGYT
TRBV5-1 | - | ASSSVGTSRGELF
TRBV15 | - | ATSRGGTGGTGELF
TRBV7-9 | - | ASTWKDVGYT
TRBV7-2 | - | ASSPSEGVRGYT
TRBV5-8 | - | ASSLTGYSPLH
TRBV9 | - | ASSVDRAGSPLH
TRBV5-1 | - | ASRRRTGNTEAF
TRBV15 | - | ATSRQGTTSGGNEQF
TRBV6-1 | - | ASSPVYQGSGELF